Listed below are T cell receptor beta chains from one sample, sequenced in a study of cytomegalovirus exposure and HLA in healthy donors. The method was immunoSEQ multiplex PCR; TCRdb's version includes in-frame clones alone and lacks a portion of them. The sample holds around 100,000 clones, around two thirds seen once. Sequences were obtained from PBMCs. The origin of the receptors is a man aged 30 to 39 in good health and CMV-seropositive. The CDR3 runs from the conserved cysteine through the conserved F or W. Fields, in order: V gene, J gene, CDR3 protein.

>TRBV6-5|TRBJ1-5
CASSPGGQPQHF
>TRBV4-2|TRBJ2-3
CASSQVGTSEGTQYF
>TRBV27|TRBJ2-4
CASSFYGTSGSGSKNIQYF
>TRBV7-9|TRBJ1-1
CASSFGDRVNTEAFF
>TRBV7-2|TRBJ2-5
CASRGGRSGGSWETQYF
>TRBV20-1|TRBJ2-7
CSVLAVPQYF
>TRBV29-1|TRBJ1-1
CSVAVTNAEAFF
>TRBV13|TRBJ2-3
CASTSGGATDTQYF
>TRBV27|TRBJ1-2
CASSLGSADNWYGYTF
>TRBV6-1|TRBJ2-3
CASSEVASGTDTQYF
>TRBV6-1|TRBJ2-3
CASRGGPADTQYF
>TRBV5-1|TRBJ1-1
CASSSRGRNTEAFF
>TRBV5-1|TRBJ2-3
CASSPLGHSDTQYF
>TRBV5-1|TRBJ2-2
CASSLVQGGNTGELFF
>TRBV14|TRBJ1-1
CASSQTPWGQEREAFF
>TRBV5-1|TRBJ2-3
CASRSTSGADTQYF
>TRBV10-3|TRBJ2-7
CAISVQGSYEQYF
>TRBV29-1|TRBJ1-2
CSVEALDGYTF
>TRBV18|TRBJ2-7
CASSLGTGSLAEQYF
>TRBV4-1|TRBJ2-3
CASSQDPGQGATDTQYF
>TRBV7-6|TRBJ1-6
CASSLTGAAYNSPLHF
>TRBV27|TRBJ1-2
CASSRQIRGGGYTF
>TRBV7-2|TRBJ1-6
CASSSPGTGGTLHF
>TRBV10-3|TRBJ2-5
CAIRGPQETQYF
>TRBV5-1|TRBJ2-3
CASSLAAAGADTQYF
>TRBV30|TRBJ2-5
CAWSVGGLPQETQYF
>TRBV11-2|TRBJ1-1
CASSLEGRLNTEAFF
>TRBV6-1|TRBJ1-6
CASSDGTYNSPLHF
>TRBV7-2|TRBJ1-2
CASSLVEGTYYGYTF
>TRBV5-1|TRBJ1-2
CASSFSGGVDGYTF
>TRBV5-4|TRBJ2-3
CASSLLSTDTQYF
>TRBV7-9|TRBJ2-5
CASSFQAGGQETQYF
>TRBV30|TRBJ2-3
CAWSVPLRGTDTQYF
>TRBV7-9|TRBJ1-4
CASILLGTGDEKLFF
>TRBV27|TRBJ1-2
CASSLDGTGVYGYTF
>TRBV5-6|TRBJ2-5
CASTNRGGETQYF
>TRBV6-1|TRBJ2-2
CASNRQGTGAGELFF
>TRBV10-3|TRBJ1-2
CAITSDRGFGYTF
>TRBV5-1|TRBJ1-6
CASSQSTGTMLLPLHF
>TRBV7-2|TRBJ2-1
CASSLMGLGVSEPFF
>TRBV7-9|TRBJ2-2
CASDKTSGRSGELFF
>TRBV5-1|TRBJ2-6
CASSLGGNNGANVLTF
>TRBV7-9|TRBJ2-3
CASSLGGGADTQYF
>TRBV6-5|TRBJ1-5
CASSYGTGGSPHF
>TRBV6-1|TRBJ1-1
CASSELGGRLNTEAFF
>TRBV29-1|NA
CSVVVSTYEQYF
>TRBV5-1|TRBJ2-3
CASQLRGRVGTDTQYF
>TRBV6-5|TRBJ1-4
CASRDHRDRKLFF
>TRBV4-2|TRBJ2-3
CASSQGTRGGTDTQYF
>TRBV29-1|TRBJ1-3
CSGESSGNTIYF